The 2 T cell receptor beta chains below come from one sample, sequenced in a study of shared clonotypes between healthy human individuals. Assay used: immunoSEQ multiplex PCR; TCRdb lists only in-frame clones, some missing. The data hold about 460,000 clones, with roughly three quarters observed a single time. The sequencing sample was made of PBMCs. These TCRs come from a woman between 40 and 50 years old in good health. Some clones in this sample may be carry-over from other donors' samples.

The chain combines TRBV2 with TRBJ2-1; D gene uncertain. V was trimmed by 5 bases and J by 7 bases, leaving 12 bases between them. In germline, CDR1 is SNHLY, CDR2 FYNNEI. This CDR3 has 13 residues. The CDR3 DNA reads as TGTGCCAGCAGTAGGTATCAAAGGAATGAGCAGTTCTTC. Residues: CASSRYQRNEQFF.

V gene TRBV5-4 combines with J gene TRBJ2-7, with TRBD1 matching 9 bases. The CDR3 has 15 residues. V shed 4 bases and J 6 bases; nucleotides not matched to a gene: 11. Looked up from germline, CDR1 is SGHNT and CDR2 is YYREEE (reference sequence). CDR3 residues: CASSPFYGTGREQYF. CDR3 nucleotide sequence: TGTGCCAGCAGCCCTTTTTACGGGACAGGGCGCGAGCAGTACTTC. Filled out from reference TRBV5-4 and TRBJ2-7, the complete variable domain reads ETGVTQSPTHLIKTRGQQVTLRCSSQSGHNTVSWYQQALGQGPQFIFQYYREEENGRGNFPPRFSGLQFPNYSSELNVNALELDDSALYLCASSPFYGTGREQYFGPGTRLTVT.